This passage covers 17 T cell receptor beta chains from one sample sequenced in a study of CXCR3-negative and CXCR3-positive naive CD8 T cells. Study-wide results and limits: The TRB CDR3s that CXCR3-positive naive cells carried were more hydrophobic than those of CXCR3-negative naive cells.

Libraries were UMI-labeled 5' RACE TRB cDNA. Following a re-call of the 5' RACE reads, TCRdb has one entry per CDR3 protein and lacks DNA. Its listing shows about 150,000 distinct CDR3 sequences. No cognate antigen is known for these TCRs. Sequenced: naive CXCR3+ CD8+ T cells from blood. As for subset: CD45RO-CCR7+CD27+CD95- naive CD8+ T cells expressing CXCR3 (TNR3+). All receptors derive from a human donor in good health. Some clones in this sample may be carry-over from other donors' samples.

CDR3 in amino acids: CASSQEPSLNQPQHF. V is TRBV3-1 and J is TRBJ1-5. CDR1 LGHDT and CDR2 YNNKEL come from the germline V gene (reference sequence). CDR3 length: 15 residues. Full variable domain (remainder filled in from reference TRBV3-1 and TRBJ1-5): DTAVSQTPKYLVTQMGNDKSIKCEQNLGHDTMYWYKQDSKKFLKIMFSYNNKELIINETVPNRFSPKSPDKAHLNLHINSLELGDSAVYFCASSQEPSLNQPQHFGDGTRLSIL.

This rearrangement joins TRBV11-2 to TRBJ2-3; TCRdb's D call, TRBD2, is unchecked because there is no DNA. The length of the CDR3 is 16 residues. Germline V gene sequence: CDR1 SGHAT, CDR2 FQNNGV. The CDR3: CASSLTSGGVEDTQYF.

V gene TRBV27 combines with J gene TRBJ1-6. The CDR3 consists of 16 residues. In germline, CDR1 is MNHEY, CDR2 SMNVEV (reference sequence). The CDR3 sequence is CASSLSASSYNSPLHF.

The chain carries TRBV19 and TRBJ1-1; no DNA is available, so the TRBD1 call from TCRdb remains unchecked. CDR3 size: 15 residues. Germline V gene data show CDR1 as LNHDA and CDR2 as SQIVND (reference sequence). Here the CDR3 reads CASSIIQGVNTEAFF.

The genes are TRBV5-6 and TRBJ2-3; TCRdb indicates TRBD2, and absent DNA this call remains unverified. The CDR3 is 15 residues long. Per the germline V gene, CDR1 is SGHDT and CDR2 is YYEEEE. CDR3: CASSLVGALTDTQYF.

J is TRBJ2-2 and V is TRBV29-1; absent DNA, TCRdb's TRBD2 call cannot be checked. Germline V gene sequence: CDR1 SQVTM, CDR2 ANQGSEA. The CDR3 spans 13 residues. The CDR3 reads CSVGLAGAGELFF.

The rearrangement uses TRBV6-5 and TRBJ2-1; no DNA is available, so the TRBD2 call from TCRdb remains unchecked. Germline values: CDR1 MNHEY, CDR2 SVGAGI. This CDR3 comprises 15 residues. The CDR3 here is CASSYPGTGNNEQFF.

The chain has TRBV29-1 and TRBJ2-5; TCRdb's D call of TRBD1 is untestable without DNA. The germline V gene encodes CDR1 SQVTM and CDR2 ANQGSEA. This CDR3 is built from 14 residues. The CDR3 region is CSVDYRGRAQTQYF.

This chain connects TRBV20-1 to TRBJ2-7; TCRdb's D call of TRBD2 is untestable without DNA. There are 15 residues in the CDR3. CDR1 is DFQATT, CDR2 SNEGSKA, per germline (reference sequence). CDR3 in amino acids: CSASGGGGTAYEQYF.

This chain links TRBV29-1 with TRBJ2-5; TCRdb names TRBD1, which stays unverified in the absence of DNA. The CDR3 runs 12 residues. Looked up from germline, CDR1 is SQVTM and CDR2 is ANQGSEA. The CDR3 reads CSVQGWEETQYF.

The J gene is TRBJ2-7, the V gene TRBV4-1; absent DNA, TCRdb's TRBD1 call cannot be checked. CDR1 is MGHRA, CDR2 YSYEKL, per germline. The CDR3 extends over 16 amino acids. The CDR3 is CASSPPRGLSSYEQYF.

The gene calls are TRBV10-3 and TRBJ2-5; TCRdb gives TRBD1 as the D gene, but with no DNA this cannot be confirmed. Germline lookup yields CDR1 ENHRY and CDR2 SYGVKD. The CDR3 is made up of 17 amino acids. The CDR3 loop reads CAISEIWTGGFQETQYF.

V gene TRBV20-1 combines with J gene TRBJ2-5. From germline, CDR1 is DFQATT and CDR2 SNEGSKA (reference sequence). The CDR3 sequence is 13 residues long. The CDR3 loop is CSAKSIVQETQYF.

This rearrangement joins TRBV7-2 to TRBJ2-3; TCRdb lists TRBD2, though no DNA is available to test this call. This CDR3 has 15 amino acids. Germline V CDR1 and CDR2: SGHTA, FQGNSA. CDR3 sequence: CASSPGTRMIDTQYF.

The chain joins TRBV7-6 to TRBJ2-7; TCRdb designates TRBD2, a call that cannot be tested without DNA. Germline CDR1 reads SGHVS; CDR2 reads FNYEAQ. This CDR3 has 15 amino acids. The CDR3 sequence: CASSLGEGLAYEQYF.

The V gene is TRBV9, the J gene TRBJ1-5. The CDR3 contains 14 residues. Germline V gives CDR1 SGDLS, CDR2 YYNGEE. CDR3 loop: CASSVGNSNQPQHF.

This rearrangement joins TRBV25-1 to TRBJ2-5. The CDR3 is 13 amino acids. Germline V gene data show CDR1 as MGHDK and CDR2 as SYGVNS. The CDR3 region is CASSEELGETQYF.